The entry below describes one T cell receptor beta chain. CDR1 is MNHEY, CDR2 SVGEGT, per germline. The CDR3 consists of 16 residues. The data derive from a study of monozygotic twins with inflammatory bowel disease. From its re-call of the 5' RACE reads, TCRdb lists each CDR3 protein once, without DNA. Its clone listing holds a few hundred thousand distinct CDR3 sequences. The sample comprised blood. This receptor was obtained from a human donor with ulcerative colitis or Crohn's disease, or a healthy co-twin of an affected twin (not recorded which). The rearrangement uses TRBV6-2 or TRBV6-3 and TRBJ2-1; TCRdb indicates TRBD1, and absent DNA this call remains unverified. The CDR3 protein is CASSYTGTGVYNEQFF.